This T cell receptor (beta chain) was found in a study of Graves' ophthalmopathy and Graves' hyperthyroidism. This clonotype has a handful of counts. CDR3 size: 13 residues. CDR1 is SEHNR and CDR2 is FQNEAQ in the germline V gene (reference sequence). The V end lost 4 bases, the J end lost 14 bases, and 15 bases lay between the germline ends. TCR beta CDR3 regions were amplified from RNA transcripts. Second-round multiplex PCR came after a first-round RT-PCR that employed HTBI primers. TCRdb called the multiplex PCR reads again in MiXCR, with one record for every CDR3 protein. The table lists more than 1,000,000 distinct CDR3 sequences, about 40% of them singletons, with around 10% in the top ten.

Sequenced: peripheral blood or thyroid tissue (not recorded which). The genes are TRBV7-9 and TRBJ1-6; D is ambiguous. This TCR came from an adult man with Graves' hyperthyroidism. CDR3 nucleotide sequence: TGTGCCAGCAGCTCCAGGCAGTGGGTCACCCTCCACTTT. It encodes CASSSRQWVTLHF.